Following are 32 T cell receptor beta chains from one sample sequenced in a study of blood T cell repertoires in COVID-19 (dated by TCRdb to about 2020). Preparation of the library involved the immunoSEQ multiplex PCR assay. Entries here come from immuneACCESS through TCRdb and include only in-frame sequences with V and J called. Some clones fail to appear in such tables; in the studies checked, an unresolved V gene covers under half of the shortfall, and the cause of the remainder is unknown. The sample table holds tens of thousands of clones, of which around nine tenths were seen once. The ten largest clones add up to nearly 4% of the sample. The specimen sequenced was peripheral blood. All receptors derive from a man in his 70s with acute or convalescent COVID-19.

This clone is a singleton in its sample. V usage is TRBV7-9 and J usage is TRBJ2-3, with TRBD2 matching over 8 bases. Germline V gene sequence: CDR1 SEHNR, CDR2 FQNEAQ (reference sequence). This CDR3 spans 12 amino acids. V was pared by 6 bases and J by 9 bases, with 5 bases of the junction left unmatched. CDR3 in DNA: TGTGCCAGCAGGGGACTAGTGTGGACGCAGTATTTT. Protein sequence: CASRGLVWTQYF.

As DNA, the CDR3 is TGTGCCACTCGATCGGGGGGGCCTTACACCGGGGAGCTGTTTTTT. Translation gives CATRSGGPYTGELFF. V gene TRBV10-3 combines with J gene TRBJ2-2; 8 bases align to TRBD2. This CDR3 region has 15 residues. Germline V gives CDR1 ENHRY, CDR2 SYGVKD. V gave up 10 bases and J gave up 3 bases; unmatched junction bases: 10.

The rearrangement links TRBV11-2 to TRBJ2-7; the match to TRBD1 covers 8 bases. J gave up 2 bases and V 0 bases, and 6 bases lay outside the gene matches. The CDR3 sequence is 16 residues long. Germline CDR1 and CDR2: SGHAT and FQNNGV. This chain's CDR3 is CASSLDQGAGAYEQYF. The CDR3 DNA reads as TGTGCCAGCAGCTTAGATCAGGGGGCAGGCGCCTACGAGCAGTACTTC.

The chain carries TRBV7-3 and TRBJ2-7, with TRBD1 matching 10 bases. Germline CDR1 is SGHTA and CDR2 is FQGTGA. The junction had 7 bases not matched to a gene; V was cut back by 6 bases and J by 5 bases. The CDR3 covers 14 residues. CDR3 DNA: TGTGCCAGCAGGTCCGGGACAGGGGCTAACGAGCAGTACTTC. This codes for CASRSGTGANEQYF.

The V gene is TRBV5-4, the J gene TRBJ1-2; 7 positions match TRBD1. The CDR3 runs to 15 residues. V trimming: 2 bases; J trimming: 0 bases; junction bases outside the gene matches: 4. The germline CDR1 and CDR2 sequences are SGHNT and YYREEE (reference sequence). The CDR3 nucleotides read TGTGCCAGCAGCTTAAGGACAGGCGCTAACTATGGCTACACCTTC. It codes for CASSLRTGANYGYTF.

The chain recombines TRBV5-4 with TRBJ2-2; TRBD1 matches at 7 bases. This CDR3 comprises 14 residues. Germline-derived CDR1 and CDR2 are SGHNT and YYREEE (reference sequence). The ends lost 2 bases at V and 6 bases at J; junction bases unmatched: 4. The CDR3 bases are TGTGCCAGCAGCTTTAAGGGGGCGGCCGGGGAGCTGTTTTTT. It specifies CASSFKGAAGELFF.

The chain links TRBV10-3 to TRBJ2-7, with D unresolved. With 2 bases removed from V and 0 bases from J, the gap between germline ends came to 5 bases. CDR1 is ENHRY and CDR2 is SYGVKD in the germline V gene. CDR3 length equals 13 residues. CDR3 bases: TGTGCCATCAGTGAGGCGGCCTCCTACGAGCAGTACTTC. Its translation is CAISEAASYEQYF.

This chain links TRBV19 with TRBJ1-1, with D perhaps matching TRBD1 (6 bases). V gave up 4 bases and J gave up 0 bases, with 9 bases separating them. This CDR3 is 14 amino acids long. Germline V gene sequence: CDR1 LNHDA, CDR2 SQIVND (reference sequence). The CDR3 DNA reads as TGTGCCAGTAGTACACAGGGCATGAACACTGAAGCTTTCTTT. It encodes CASSTQGMNTEAFF. Full variable domain (missing parts from reference TRBV19 and TRBJ1-1): DGGITQSPKYLFRKEGQNVTLSCEQNLNHDAMYWYRQDPGQGLRLIYYSQIVNDFQKGDIAEGYSVSREKKESFPLTVTSAQKNPTAFYLCASSTQGMNTEAFFGQGTRLTVV.

The chain joins TRBV5-8 to TRBJ2-2; 8 nucleotides align to TRBD1. The CDR3 has 18 residues. Germline V gene lookup returns CDR1 SGHTS and CDR2 YDEGEE. With 6 bases clipped from V and 1 base from J, the junction kept 14 bases outside the gene matches. The CDR3 nucleotides are TGTGCCAGCACCGACGTGTGGACAGGGACATTGAACACCGGGGAGCTGTTTTTT. This sequence encodes CASTDVWTGTLNTGELFF.

The J gene is TRBJ1-1, the V gene TRBV27, with 8 bases lining up with TRBD1. The CDR3 loop spans 15 amino acids. Germline V gene lookup returns CDR1 MNHEY and CDR2 SMNVEV (reference sequence). Trimming at V came to 7 bases and at J to 0 bases, leaving 7 bases not matched to a gene. The CDR3 DNA is TGTGCCAGCACAAAGGGGGACAGGATGAACACTGAAGCTTTCTTT. This sequence encodes CASTKGDRMNTEAFF.

A few counts support this clone. The chain combines TRBV11-2 with TRBJ2-2; perhaps TRBD2 as D (7 bases). V lost 2 bases, J lost 1 base, and 11 bases lay in between. Germline CDR1 reads SGHAT; CDR2 reads FQNNGV. The CDR3 totals 16 residues. The CDR3 loop reads CASSLTGGKNTGELFF. The CDR3 nucleotides read TGTGCCAGCAGCTTAACGGGGGGCAAGAACACCGGGGAGCTGTTTTTT.

The chain recombines TRBV5-1 with TRBJ1-1; 7 nucleotides align to TRBD1. The CDR3 loop spans 16 amino acids. Germline V gene data show CDR1 as SGHRS and CDR2 as YFSETQ. Losses at the gene ends were 0 bases for V and 4 bases for J; bases not matched to a gene: 9. The CDR3 sequence is CASSLGPTGRVTEAFF. Here the CDR3 DNA reads TGCGCCAGCAGCTTGGGACCGACAGGGCGGGTCACTGAAGCTTTCTTT.

Only one count was recorded for this clone. For the CDR3, the DNA is TGTGCCAGCGGAATAGACAGGTCCTCCTACGAGCAGTACTTC. This sequence encodes CASGIDRSSYEQYF. V and J are TRBV6-5 and TRBJ2-7, with a weak D call TRBD1 (6 bases). The V gene's germline CDR1 is MNHEY and CDR2 SVGAGI. This CDR3 comprises 14 residues. V lost 8 bases to trimming and J lost 0 bases, with 14 bases between them.

This clone occurred a few times. The chain has TRBV7-6 and TRBJ1-5; D is unclear. The CDR3 extends over 14 amino acids. V was pared by 5 bases and J by 6 bases, with 14 bases between. The germline CDR1 and CDR2 sequences are SGHVS and FNYEAQ. CDR3 protein: CASSRGNSGQPQHF. CDR3 nucleotides: TGTGCCAGCAGCCGAGGGAATTCGGGTCAGCCCCAGCATTTT.

The rearrangement links TRBV5-8 to TRBJ1-5; 10 nucleotides agree with TRBD1. Germline lookup yields CDR1 SGHTS and CDR2 YDEGEE. V lost 6 bases, J lost 4 bases, and 13 bases stayed unmatched. This CDR3 is built from 17 residues. CDR3 DNA sequence: TGTGCCAGCATCCCAAGGGGGATGGGACAGGGGAATCAGCCCCAGCATTTT. It encodes CASIPRGMGQGNQPQHF.

The chain couples TRBV15 to TRBJ2-7; tentatively, D is TRBD1 (6 bases). Per germline, CDR1 LNHNV and CDR2 YYDKDF (reference sequence). V lost 1 base and J 2 bases, leaving 12 bases between the germline ends. This CDR3 is 15 amino acids long. The CDR3 spells CATSRARQAAYEQYF. CDR3 bases: TGTGCCACCAGCAGAGCTCGACAGGCTGCCTACGAGCAGTACTTC. The complete variable domain, with remaining parts taken from reference TRBV15 and TRBJ2-7, reads DAMVIQNPRYQVTQFGKPVTLSCSQTLNHNVMYWYQQKSSQAPKLLFHYYDKDFNNEADTPDNFQSRRPNTSFCFLDIRSPGLGDTAMYLCATSRARQAAYEQYFGPGTRLTVT.

This chain connects TRBV7-2 to TRBJ1-2, with D uncertain. Trimming took off 2 bases at V and 7 bases at J, with 11 bases between the two ends. The CDR3 contains 13 residues. Germline V gene sequence: CDR1 SGHTA, CDR2 FQGNSA. CDR3 bases: TGTGCCAGCAGCTTAAGAGGGTTGGGTGGCTACACCTTC. This encodes CASSLRGLGGYTF. The full variable domain, its missing parts supplied by reference TRBV7-2 and TRBJ1-2, is GAGVSQSPSNKVTEKGKDVELRCDPISGHTALYWYRQSLGQGLEFLIYFQGNSAPDKSGLPSDRFSAERTGGSVSTLTIQRTQQEDSAVYLCASSLRGLGGYTFGSGTRLTVV.

This chain links TRBV13 with TRBJ2-7, with 7 bases lining up with TRBD1. The CDR3 covers 16 residues. Germline V CDR1 and CDR2: PRHDT, FYEKMQ (reference sequence). Germline trimming cut 5 bases from V and 2 bases from J; bases unmatched to any gene: 12. Here the CDR3 reads CASSLRDSQLTYEQYF. CDR3 sequence (DNA): TGTGCCAGCAGCCTCCGGGACAGTCAGCTTACCTACGAGCAGTACTTC.

V is TRBV12-3 or TRBV12-4 and J is TRBJ1-2; a weak D match, TRBD1 (6 bases). This CDR3 has 11 residues. V was cut by 5 bases and J by 7 bases, with 8 bases left in between. The CDR3 loop reads CASSRGGGYTF. In nucleotides, the CDR3 is TGTGCCAGCAGTAGAGGGGGTGGCTACACCTTC.

The chain carries TRBV6-5 and TRBJ2-2; 7 nucleotides match TRBD2. The CDR3 contains 16 residues. From germline, CDR1 is MNHEY and CDR2 SVGAGI. V shed 0 bases, J shed 1 base, and the junction held 2 bases outside the gene matches. Here the CDR3 DNA reads TGTGCCAGCAGTTACTCTGGCGGGGGGAACACCGGGGAGCTGTTTTTT. This codes for CASSYSGGGNTGELFF.

This sequence joins TRBV7-3 and TRBJ2-1; D might be TRBD2 (6 bases). V was pared by 0 bases and J by 1 base, with 10 bases between. The CDR3 spans 16 residues. In germline, CDR1 is SGHTA, CDR2 FQGTGA. The CDR3: CASSLTSGGSYNEQFF. The CDR3 nucleotides read TGTGCCAGCAGCTTAACTTCCGGGGGATCCTACAATGAGCAGTTCTTC.

The CDR3 DNA reads as TGTGCCAGCCGGAGGGTTCCTGAGACCCAGTACTTC. Residues: CASRRVPETQYF. This chain joins TRBV2 and TRBJ2-5, with TRBD2 as a possible D gene (6 bases). The CDR3 has 12 amino acids. The V and J ends lost 8 bases and 5 bases respectively, with 12 bases between them. Germline values: CDR1 SNHLY, CDR2 FYNNEI.

This clone was observed once. The chain uses TRBV15 and TRBJ2-7, with 11 bases that match TRBD1. Per the germline V gene, CDR1 is LNHNV and CDR2 is YYDKDF (reference sequence). The CDR3 is 15 residues long. The V gene end was trimmed by 5 bases and the J gene end by 2 bases; junction bases not matched to a gene: 5. The chain's CDR3 is CATSGGTGGAYEQYF. The CDR3 bases are TGTGCCACCAGCGGGGGGACAGGGGGGGCCTACGAGCAGTACTTC.

This clone was recorded a few times. CDR3 residues: CASSQGGTEAFF. Here the CDR3 DNA reads TGTGCCAGTAGTCAGGGGGGAACTGAAGCTTTCTTT. The chain combines TRBV19 with TRBJ1-1; 7 bases agree with TRBD1. The CDR3 runs to 12 residues. The V and J ends lost 5 bases and 5 bases, in that order; junction bases with no gene match: 2. Germline CDR1 is LNHDA and CDR2 is SQIVND (reference sequence).

The V gene is TRBV25-1, the J gene TRBJ2-5; D uncertain. V was trimmed by 6 bases and J by 1 base, leaving 6 bases between them. Germline CDR1 MGHDK, CDR2 SYGVNS. The CDR3 consists of 12 residues. Here the CDR3 DNA reads TGTGCCAGCAGGGGCATCCAAGAGACCCAGTACTTC. Translating it yields CASRGIQETQYF.

This clone was recorded only once. This chain links TRBV25-1 with TRBJ1-5; D is possibly TRBD1 (6 bases). The V gene lost 8 bases and the J gene lost 4 bases, with 15 bases spanning the gap. The V gene's germline CDR1 is MGHDK and CDR2 SYGVNS. The CDR3 sequence is 14 residues long. The CDR3 region has the DNA TGTGCCAGCTCAACCGGGACACAGAATCAGCCCCAGCATTTT. It yields the protein CASSTGTQNQPQHF.

This chain joins TRBV28 and TRBJ1-5; TRBD1 matches at 7 bases. CDR1 MDHEN and CDR2 SYDVKM come from the germline V gene. CDR3 length equals 14 residues. After removal of 6 bases from V and 4 bases from J, the junction contained 6 bases not matched to a gene. The CDR3 DNA follows: TGTGCCAGCAGGGAGGGACAGTATAATCAGCCCCAGCATTTT. Its protein product is CASREGQYNQPQHF.

This sequence joins TRBV28 and TRBJ1-1; 8 nucleotides align to TRBD1. The V gene end was trimmed by 6 bases and the J gene end by 4 bases; junction bases not matched to a gene: 4. Germline lookup yields CDR1 MDHEN and CDR2 SYDVKM. The CDR3 spans 13 residues. CDR3 sequence (DNA): TGTGCCAGCAGCCTACAGGGGGGCACTGAAGCTTTCTTT. Its translation is CASSLQGGTEAFF. The whole variable domain, filled in from reference TRBV28 and TRBJ1-1, reads DVKVTQSSRYLVKRTGEKVFLECVQDMDHENMFWYRQDPGLGLRLIYFSYDVKMKEKGDIPEGYSVSREKKERFSLILESASTNQTSMYLCASSLQGGTEAFFGQGTRLTVV.

The J gene is TRBJ1-1, the V gene TRBV5-1; a weak D match, TRBD1 (6 bases). The V end lost 0 bases, the J end lost 3 bases, and 12 bases lay between the germline ends. This CDR3 is 15 amino acids long. Germline V lookup: CDR1 SGHRS, CDR2 YFSETQ. CDR3 residues: CASSLVGGRDTEAFF. DNA of the CDR3: TGCGCCAGCAGCTTGGTTGGGGGCAGGGACACTGAAGCTTTCTTT.

V and J are TRBV6-5 and TRBJ2-7; 12 bases line up with TRBD1. The length of the CDR3 is 15 residues. V lost 6 bases to trimming and J lost 5 bases; unmatched junction nucleotides: 8. Germline CDR1 and CDR2: MNHEY and SVGAGI. Here the CDR3 DNA reads TGTGCCAGCAGGTCCCCGGGACAGGGGGCACACGAGCAGTACTTC. Translated: CASRSPGQGAHEQYF.

V is TRBV5-1 and J is TRBJ1-2; perhaps TRBD1 as D (6 bases). The CDR3 has 14 amino acids. Per germline, CDR1 SGHRS and CDR2 YFSETQ. The V and J ends lost 1 base and 2 bases respectively, with 9 bases between them. CDR3 nucleotides: TGCGCCAGCAGCTTGCAGGGGTCGAACTATGGCTACACCTTC. The encoded protein is CASSLQGSNYGYTF.

The chain employs TRBV5-1 and TRBJ2-3, with D uncertain. The V and J ends lost 1 base and 4 bases respectively, with 4 bases between them. The germline gives CDR1 SGHRS, CDR2 YFSETQ. The CDR3 has 12 amino acids. This CDR3 is CASSLTADTQYF. The CDR3, as DNA: TGCGCCAGCAGCTTGACTGCAGATACGCAGTATTTT.